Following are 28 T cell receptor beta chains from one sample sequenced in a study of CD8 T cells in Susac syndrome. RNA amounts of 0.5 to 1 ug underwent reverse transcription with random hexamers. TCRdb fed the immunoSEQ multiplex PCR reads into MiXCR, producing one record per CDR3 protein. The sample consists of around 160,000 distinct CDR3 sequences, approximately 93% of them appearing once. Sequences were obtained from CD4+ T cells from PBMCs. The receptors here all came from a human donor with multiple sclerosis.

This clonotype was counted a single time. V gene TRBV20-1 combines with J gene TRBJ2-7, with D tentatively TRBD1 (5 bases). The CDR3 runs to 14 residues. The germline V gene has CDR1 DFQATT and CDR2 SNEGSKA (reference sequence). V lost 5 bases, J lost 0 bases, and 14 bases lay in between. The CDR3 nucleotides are TGCAGTGCTTTGACAGCTGCCACCTCCTACGAGCAGTACTTC. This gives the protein CSALTAATSYEQYF.

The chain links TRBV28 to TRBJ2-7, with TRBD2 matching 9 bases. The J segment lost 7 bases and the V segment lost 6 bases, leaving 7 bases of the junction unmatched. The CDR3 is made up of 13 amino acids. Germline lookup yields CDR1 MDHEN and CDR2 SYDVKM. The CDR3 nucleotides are TGTGCCAGCAGGCCTAGCGGGATCGTAGAGCAGTACTTC. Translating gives CASRPSGIVEQYF.

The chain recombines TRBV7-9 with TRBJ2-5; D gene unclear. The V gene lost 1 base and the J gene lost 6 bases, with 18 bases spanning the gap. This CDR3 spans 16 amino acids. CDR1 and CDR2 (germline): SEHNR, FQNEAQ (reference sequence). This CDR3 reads CASSLGMARTLKTQYF. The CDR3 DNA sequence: TGTGCCAGCAGCTTAGGGATGGCACGGACGTTGAAGACCCAGTACTTC.

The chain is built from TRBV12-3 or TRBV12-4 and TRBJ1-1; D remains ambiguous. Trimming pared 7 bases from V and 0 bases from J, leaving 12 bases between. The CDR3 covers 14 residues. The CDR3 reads CASTLQEVNTEAFF. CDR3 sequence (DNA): TGTGCCAGCACGCTCCAAGAAGTGAACACTGAAGCTTTCTTT.

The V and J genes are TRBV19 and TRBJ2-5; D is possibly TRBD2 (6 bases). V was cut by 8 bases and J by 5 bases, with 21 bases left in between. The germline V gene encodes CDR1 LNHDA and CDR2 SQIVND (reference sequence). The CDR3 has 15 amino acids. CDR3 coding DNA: TGTGCCAGTGGTTACAACTACGACGGAGGGGAGACCCAGTACTTC. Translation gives CASGYNYDGGETQYF.

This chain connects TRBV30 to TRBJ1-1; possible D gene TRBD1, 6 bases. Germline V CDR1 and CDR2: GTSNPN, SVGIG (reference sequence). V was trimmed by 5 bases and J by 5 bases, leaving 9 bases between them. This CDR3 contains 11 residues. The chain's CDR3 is CAWGRGTEAFF. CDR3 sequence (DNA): TGTGCCTGGGGAAGGGGGACTGAAGCTTTCTTT.

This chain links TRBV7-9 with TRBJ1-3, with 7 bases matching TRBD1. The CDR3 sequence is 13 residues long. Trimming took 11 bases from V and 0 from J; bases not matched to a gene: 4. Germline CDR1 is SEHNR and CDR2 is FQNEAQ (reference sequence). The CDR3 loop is CACGQASGNTIYF. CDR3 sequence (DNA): TGTGCCTGCGGACAGGCCTCTGGAAACACCATATATTTT.

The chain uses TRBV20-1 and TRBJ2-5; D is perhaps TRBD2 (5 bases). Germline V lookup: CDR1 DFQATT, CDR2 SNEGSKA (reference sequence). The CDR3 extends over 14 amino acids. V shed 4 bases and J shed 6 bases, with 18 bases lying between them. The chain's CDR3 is CSAIVGPAEKTQYF. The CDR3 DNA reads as TGCAGTGCTATCGTCGGTCCAGCGGAAAAGACCCAGTACTTC.

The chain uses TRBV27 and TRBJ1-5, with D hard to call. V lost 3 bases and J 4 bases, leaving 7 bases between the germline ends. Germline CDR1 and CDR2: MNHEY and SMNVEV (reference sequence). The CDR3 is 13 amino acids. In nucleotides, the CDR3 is TGTGCCAGCAGTTTGAGGGATAATCAGCCCCAGCATTTT. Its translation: CASSLRDNQPQHF.

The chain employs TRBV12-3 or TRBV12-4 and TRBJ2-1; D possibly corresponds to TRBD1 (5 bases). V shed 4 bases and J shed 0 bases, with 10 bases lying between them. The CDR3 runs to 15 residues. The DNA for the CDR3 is TGTGCCAGCAGTTGGGGCACCAGCTCCTACAATGAGCAGTTCTTC. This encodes CASSWGTSSYNEQFF.

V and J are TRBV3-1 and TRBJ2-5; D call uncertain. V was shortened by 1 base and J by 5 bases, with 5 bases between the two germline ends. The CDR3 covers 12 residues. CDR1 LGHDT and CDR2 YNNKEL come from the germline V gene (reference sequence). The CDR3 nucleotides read TGTGCCAGCAGCCAAGTTCGCGAGACCCAGTACTTC. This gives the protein CASSQVRETQYF.

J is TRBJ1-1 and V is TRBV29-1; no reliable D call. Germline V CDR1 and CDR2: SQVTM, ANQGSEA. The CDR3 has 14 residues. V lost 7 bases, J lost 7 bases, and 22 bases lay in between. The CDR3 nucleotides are TGCAGCGCCGCCTGGGTGAGGGAGCTGGATGAAGCTTTCTTT. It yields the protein CSAAWVRELDEAFF.

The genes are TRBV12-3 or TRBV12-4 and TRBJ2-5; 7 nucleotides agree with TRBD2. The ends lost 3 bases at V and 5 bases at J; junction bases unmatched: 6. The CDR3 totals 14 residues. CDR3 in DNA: TGTGCCAGCAGTTTTGGGGGGGGAGTTGAGACCCAGTACTTC. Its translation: CASSFGGGVETQYF.

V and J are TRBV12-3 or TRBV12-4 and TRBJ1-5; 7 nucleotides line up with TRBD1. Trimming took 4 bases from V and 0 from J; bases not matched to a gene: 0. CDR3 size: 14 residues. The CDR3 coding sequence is TGTGCCAGCAGTTGGGACAGTAGCAATCAGCCCCAGCATTTT. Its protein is CASSWDSSNQPQHF.

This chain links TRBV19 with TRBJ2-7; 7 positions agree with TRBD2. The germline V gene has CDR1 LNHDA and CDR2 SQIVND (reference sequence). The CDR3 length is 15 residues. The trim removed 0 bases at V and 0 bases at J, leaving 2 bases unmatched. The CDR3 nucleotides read TGTGCCAGTAGTATAGATGCGGGGGTCTCCTACGAGCAGTACTTC. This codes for CASSIDAGVSYEQYF. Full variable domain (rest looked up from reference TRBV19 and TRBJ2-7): DGGITQSPKYLFRKEGQNVTLSCEQNLNHDAMYWYRQDPGQGLRLIYYSQIVNDFQKGDIAEGYSVSREKKESFPLTVTSAQKNPTAFYLCASSIDAGVSYEQYFGPGTRLTVT.

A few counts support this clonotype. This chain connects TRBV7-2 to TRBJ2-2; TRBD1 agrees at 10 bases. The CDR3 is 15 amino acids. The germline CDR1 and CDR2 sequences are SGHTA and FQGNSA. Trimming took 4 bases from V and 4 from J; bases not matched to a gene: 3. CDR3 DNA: TGTGCCAGCAGCTCCCGGGACAGGGGCACCGGGGAGCTGTTTTTT. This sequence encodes CASSSRDRGTGELFF.

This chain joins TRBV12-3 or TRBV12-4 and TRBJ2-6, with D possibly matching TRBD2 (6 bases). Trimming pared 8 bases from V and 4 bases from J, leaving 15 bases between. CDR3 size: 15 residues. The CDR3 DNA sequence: TGTGCCAGCCACCCCCCGGGAGCGGGGGCCAACGTCCTGACTTTC. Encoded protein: CASHPPGAGANVLTF.

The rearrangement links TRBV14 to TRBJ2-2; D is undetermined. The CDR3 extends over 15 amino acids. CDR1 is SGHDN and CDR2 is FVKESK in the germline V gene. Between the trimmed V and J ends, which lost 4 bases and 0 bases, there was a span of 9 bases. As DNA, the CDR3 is TGTGCCAGCAGCCTCCATACCGCGAACACCGGGGAGCTGTTTTTT. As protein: CASSLHTANTGELFF.

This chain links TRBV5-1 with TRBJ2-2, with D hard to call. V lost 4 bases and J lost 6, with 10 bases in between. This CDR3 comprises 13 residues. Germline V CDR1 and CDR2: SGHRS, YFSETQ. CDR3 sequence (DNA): TGCGCCAGCAGCCGATATGGGGCCGGGGAGCTGTTTTTT. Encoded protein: CASSRYGAGELFF.

The CDR3 bases are TGTGCCAGCAGTATCGTACCCACTGAAGCTTTCTTT. It is translated as CASSIVPTEAFF. The chain links TRBV28 to TRBJ1-1; D remains ambiguous. CDR1 MDHEN and CDR2 SYDVKM come from the germline V gene. Trimming took 5 bases from V and 4 from J, leaving 8 bases between them. The CDR3 sequence is 12 residues long.

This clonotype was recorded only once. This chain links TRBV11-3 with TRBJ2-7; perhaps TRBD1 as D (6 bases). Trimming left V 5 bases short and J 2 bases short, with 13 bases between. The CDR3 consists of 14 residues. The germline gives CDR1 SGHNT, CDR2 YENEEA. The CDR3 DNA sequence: TGTGCCAGCAGCCCCTGGGACACTCCCTACGAGCAGTACTTC. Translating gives CASSPWDTPYEQYF.

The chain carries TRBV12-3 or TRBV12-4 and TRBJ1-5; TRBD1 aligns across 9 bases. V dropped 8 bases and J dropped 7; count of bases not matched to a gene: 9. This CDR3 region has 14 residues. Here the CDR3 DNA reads TGTGCCAGCTGTCGGGACAGGGTTCAGCAGCCCCAGCATTTT. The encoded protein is CASCRDRVQQPQHF.

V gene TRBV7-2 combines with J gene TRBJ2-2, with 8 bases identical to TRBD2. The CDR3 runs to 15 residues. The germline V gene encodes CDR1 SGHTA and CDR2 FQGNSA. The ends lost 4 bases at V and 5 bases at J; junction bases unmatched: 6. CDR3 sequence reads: CASSSQGLATGELFF. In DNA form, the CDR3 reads TGTGCCAGCAGCTCCCAAGGACTAGCTACCGGGGAGCTGTTTTTT.

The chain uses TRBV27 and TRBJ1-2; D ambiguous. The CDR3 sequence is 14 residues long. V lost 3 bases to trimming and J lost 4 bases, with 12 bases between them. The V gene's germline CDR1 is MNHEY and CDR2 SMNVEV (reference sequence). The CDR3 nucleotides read TGTGCCAGCAGTTTGAGGGAGCCTACCTATGGCTACACCTTC. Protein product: CASSLREPTYGYTF.

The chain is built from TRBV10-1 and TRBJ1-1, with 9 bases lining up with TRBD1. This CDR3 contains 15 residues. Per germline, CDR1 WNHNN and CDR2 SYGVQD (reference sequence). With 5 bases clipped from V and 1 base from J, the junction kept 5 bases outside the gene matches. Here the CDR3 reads CASSPGQGTNTEAFF. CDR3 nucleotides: TGCGCCAGCAGTCCGGGACAGGGAACGAACACTGAAGCTTTCTTT.

This CDR3 reads CACGTPGQPQHF. The CDR3 coding sequence is TGTGCCTGCGGGACTCCGGGGCAGCCCCAGCATTTT. The chain links TRBV30 to TRBJ1-5, with D possibly matching TRBD1 (5 bases). Germline values: CDR1 GTSNPN, CDR2 SVGIG (reference sequence). V was trimmed by 6 bases and J by 7 bases, leaving 13 bases between them. The CDR3 has 12 amino acids.

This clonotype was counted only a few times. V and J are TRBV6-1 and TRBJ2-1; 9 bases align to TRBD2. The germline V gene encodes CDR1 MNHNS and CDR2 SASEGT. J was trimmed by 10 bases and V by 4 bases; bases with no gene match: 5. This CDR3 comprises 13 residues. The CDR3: CASSVTSGLEQFF. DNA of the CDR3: TGTGCCAGCAGTGTCACTAGCGGGCTAGAGCAGTTCTTC.

The CDR3 sequence is CASSSPGQSYEQYF. The CDR3 bases are TGTGCCAGCAGTTCTCCGGGACAGAGCTACGAGCAGTACTTC. This sequence joins TRBV27 and TRBJ2-7; TRBD1 matches at 7 bases. The CDR3 is made up of 14 amino acids. J was trimmed by 3 bases and V by 4 bases; bases with no gene match: 6. Germline CDR1 MNHEY, CDR2 SMNVEV (reference sequence).